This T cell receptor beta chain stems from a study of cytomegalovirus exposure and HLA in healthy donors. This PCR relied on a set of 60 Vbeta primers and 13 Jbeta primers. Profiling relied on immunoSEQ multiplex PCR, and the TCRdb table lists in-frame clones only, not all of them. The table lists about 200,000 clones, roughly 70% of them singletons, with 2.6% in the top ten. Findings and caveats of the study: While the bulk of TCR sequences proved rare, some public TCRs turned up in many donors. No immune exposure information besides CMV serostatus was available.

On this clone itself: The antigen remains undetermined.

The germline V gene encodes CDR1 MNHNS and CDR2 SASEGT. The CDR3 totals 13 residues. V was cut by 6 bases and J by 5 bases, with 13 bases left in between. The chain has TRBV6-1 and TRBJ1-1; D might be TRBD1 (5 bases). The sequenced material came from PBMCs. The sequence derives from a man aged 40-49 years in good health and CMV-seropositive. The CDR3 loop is CASRRGVGTEAFF. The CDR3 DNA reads TGTGCCAGCAGACGGGGGGTAGGTACTGAAGCTTTCTTT.